These 26 T cell receptor beta chains came from one sample sequenced in a study of T-cell reconstitution after alpha-beta-depleted transplantation in children. This sample's TCRbeta library carried unique molecular identifier barcodes. TCRdb reanalysed the PCR reads using MiXCR and keeps one entry per CDR3 protein. Of approximately 190,000 distinct CDR3 sequences listed, approximately 6% are singletons. Sequences were derived from PBMCs, sampled before TCRalphabeta/CD19-depleted stem cell transplant. All receptors come from a girl under three years old with combined immunodeficiency, due to receive a stem cell transplant.

This clonotype came up a few times. The CDR3 reads CASSGDRRETQYF. CDR3 sequence (DNA): TGTGCCAGCAGTGGGGACAGGAGGGAGACCCAGTACTTC. The V and J genes are TRBV6-1 and TRBJ2-5; 8 bases match TRBD1. The CDR3 is 13 residues long. Germline values: CDR1 MNHNS, CDR2 SASEGT. V gave up 4 bases and J gave up 5 bases; unmatched junction bases: 3.

This clonotype showed up many times. The chain uses TRBV3-1 and TRBJ2-5, with 8 bases lining up with TRBD2. Germline V CDR1 and CDR2: LGHDT, YNNKEL (reference sequence). V was pared by 0 bases and J by 4 bases, with 10 bases of the junction left unmatched. The CDR3 spans 17 residues. The CDR3 protein is CASSQDRSGSLGETQYF. Here the CDR3 DNA reads TGTGCCAGCAGCCAAGATCGAAGCGGGAGCTTGGGAGAGACCCAGTACTTC.

Of note for this clonotype: One base away lies a much larger clone, so this may be a sequencing read error. This likely comes from a read error, as the CDR3 has no conserved phenylalanine or tryptophan at its end. The chain is built from TRBV5-6 and TRBJ1-1; no firm D call. The CDR3 has 13 amino acids. The germline V gene has CDR1 SGHDT and CDR2 YYEEEE. V was trimmed by 0 bases and J by 4 bases, leaving 7 bases between them. The CDR3 loop is CASSLEMGTEAFS. Written as DNA, the CDR3 is TGTGCCAGCAGCTTGGAAATGGGCACTGAAGCTTTCTCT.

This clonotype has at least ten counts. The chain has TRBV3-1 and TRBJ2-5, with TRBD1 identical over 7 bases. V trimming: 3 bases; J trimming: 3 bases; junction bases outside the gene matches: 4. The CDR3 contains 14 residues. The germline V gene has CDR1 LGHDT and CDR2 YNNKEL (reference sequence). DNA for the CDR3: TGTGCCAGCAGCCAGACAGGGTTGGAAGAGACCCAGTACTTC. It encodes CASSQTGLEETQYF.

CDR3 DNA: TGCAGTGCTAGAGACAGTGGGGGGGATGAGCAGTTCTTC. Translated: CSARDSGGDEQFF. The chain combines TRBV20-1 with TRBJ2-1, with 7 bases lining up with TRBD2. The ends lost 0 bases at V and 8 bases at J; junction bases unmatched: 4. This CDR3 comprises 13 residues. The germline V gene has CDR1 DFQATT and CDR2 SNEGSKA (reference sequence).

This clonotype was seen repeatedly, ten times or more. The CDR3 DNA follows: TGTGCCAGCACCCGACTAGCGGAAGGCAATGAGCAGTTCTTC. Protein product: CASTRLAEGNEQFF. The chain joins TRBV7-2 to TRBJ2-1; 9 bases are shared with TRBD2. The germline V gene encodes CDR1 SGHTA and CDR2 FQGNSA. This CDR3 is 14 amino acids long. V lost 7 bases and J lost 6; bases outside the gene matches: 7.

As to this clonotype: This may come from a read error, since a much larger clone is one base off. The rearrangement uses TRBV6-1 and TRBJ2-7; TRBD2 aligns across 9 bases. Germline V lookup: CDR1 MNHNS, CDR2 SASEGT. The CDR3 covers 14 residues. This CDR3 is CASSGTGLAYEQNF. CDR3 coding DNA: TGTGCCAGCAGTGGGACGGGACTAGCCTACGAGCAGAACTTC.

In its sample, this clonotype was seen many times. The V gene is TRBV7-6, the J gene TRBJ2-1; D is unresolved. CDR1 SGHVS and CDR2 FNYEAQ come from the germline V gene. Trimming left V 5 bases short and J 9 bases short, with 11 bases between. The CDR3 has 12 residues. CDR3 nucleotides: TGTGCCAGCAGCGATGCCAGGAGTGAGCAGTTCTTC. Its protein is CASSDARSEQFF.

This clonotype was seen many times. The chain recombines TRBV6-2 or TRBV6-3 with TRBJ2-7; D gene ambiguous. V gave up 5 bases and J gave up 2 bases, with 7 bases separating them. Germline loops: CDR1 MNHEY, CDR2 SVGEGT. This CDR3 spans 12 amino acids. The chain's CDR3 is CASSRTPYEQYF. The CDR3 nucleotides are TGTGCCAGCAGTCGGACCCCCTACGAGCAGTACTTC.

At least ten counts were recorded for this clonotype. The rearrangement uses TRBV28 and TRBJ2-1, with D unclear. CDR1 MDHEN and CDR2 SYDVKM come from the germline V gene. The length of the CDR3 is 17 residues. V was clipped by 5 bases and J by 7 bases, with 24 bases between them. The CDR3 DNA reads as TGTGCCAGCAGTGTTAGAAACTCAGTCCCTTCAAGGAATGAGCAGTTCTTC. This encodes CASSVRNSVPSRNEQFF.

This clonotype was detected many times. The J gene is TRBJ2-5, the V gene TRBV18; a weak D match, TRBD1 (6 bases). The germline gives CDR1 KGHSH, CDR2 LQKENI. The CDR3 is 17 residues long. V was clipped by 0 bases and J by 4 bases, with 18 bases between them. The CDR3 protein is CASSPPDKQGDGETQYF. CDR3 sequence (DNA): TGTGCCAGCTCACCACCGGATAAACAGGGAGATGGAGAGACCCAGTACTTC. Combining the CDR3 with reference TRBV18 and TRBJ2-5 gives the whole variable domain NAGVMQNPRHLVRRRGQEARLRCSPMKGHSHVYWYRQLPEEGLKFMVYLQKENIIDESGMPKERFSAEFPKEGPSILRIQQVVRGDSAAYFCASSPPDKQGDGETQYFGPGTRLLVL.

This clonotype was recorded many times. This chain connects TRBV12-3 or TRBV12-4 to TRBJ2-1, with 10 bases identical to TRBD1. V was clipped by 3 bases and J by 8 bases; unmatched bases: 7. The CDR3 loop spans 15 amino acids. The CDR3 sequence is CASSLDRGLEDEQFF. In DNA, the CDR3 is TGTGCCAGCAGTTTGGACAGGGGGTTGGAAGATGAGCAGTTCTTC.

This clonotype showed up just a few times. The chain couples TRBV7-9 to TRBJ1-5; D gene ambiguous. Germline CDR1 SEHNR, CDR2 FQNEAQ (reference sequence). The CDR3 sequence is 12 residues long. The germline V and J ends were trimmed by 5 bases and 7 bases, with 9 bases remaining between them. As DNA, the CDR3 is TGTGCCAGCAGCCGAAGTAGACAGCCCCAGCATTTT. This sequence encodes CASSRSRQPQHF. Based on the CDR3 plus reference TRBV7-9 and TRBJ1-5, the full variable domain is DTGVSQNPRHKITKRGQNVTFRCDPISEHNRLYWYRQTLGQGPEFLTYFQNEAQLEKSRLLSDRFSAERPKGSFSTLEIQRTEQGDSAMYLCASSRSRQPQHFGDGTRLSIL.

This clonotype was counted at least ten times. V gene TRBV6-5 combines with J gene TRBJ2-2, with a possible D match to TRBD2 (6 bases). Per germline, CDR1 MNHEY and CDR2 SVGAGI. This CDR3 comprises 16 residues. Trimming cost V 0 bases and J 2 bases, with 10 bases left between them. CDR3 amino acids: CASSYSSGVNTGELFF. In DNA, the CDR3 is TGTGCCAGCAGTTACTCGTCGGGAGTTAACACCGGGGAGCTGTTTTTT.

This clonotype was counted at least ten times. This chain connects TRBV15 to TRBJ2-1; D is possibly TRBD2 (5 bases). V was shortened by 5 bases and J by 4 bases, with 9 bases between the two germline ends. This CDR3 is built from 13 residues. The germline V gene has CDR1 LNHNV and CDR2 YYDKDF (reference sequence). DNA for the CDR3: TGTGCCACCAGCTCAGGACTTTACAATGAGCAGTTCTTC. Its translation: CATSSGLYNEQFF.

The sample holds many counts of this clonotype. This chain uses TRBV9 with TRBJ2-1; maybe TRBD2 (5 bases). Germline V gene sequence: CDR1 SGDLS, CDR2 YYNGEE. The CDR3 has 15 residues. With 1 base removed from V and 0 bases from J, the gap between germline ends came to 8 bases. CDR3 residues: CASSVSGISYNEQFF. The DNA of the CDR3 is TGTGCCAGCAGCGTATCCGGGATCTCCTACAATGAGCAGTTCTTC.

Ten or more counts support this clonotype. The CDR3 coding sequence is TGTGCCAGCAGTCGCGTCCTATCTAAAACCGGGGAGCTGTTTTTT. Its translation is CASSRVLSKTGELFF. The J gene is TRBJ2-2, the V gene TRBV12-3 or TRBV12-4; D not certain. This CDR3 comprises 15 residues. Trimming shortened V by 5 bases and J by 5 bases, and 15 bases separated the two germline ends.

The rearrangement uses TRBV24-1 and TRBJ1-5, with TRBD1 matching over 8 bases. Germline V CDR1 and CDR2: KGHDR, SFDVKD. CDR3 length equals 18 residues. Written as DNA, the CDR3 is TGTGGGGCCTTTGATTTGCCTCGAGGACAGGGAGATAATCAGCCCCAGCATTTT. This gives the protein CGAFDLPRGQGDNQPQHF.

This clonotype was counted many times. V and J are TRBV14 and TRBJ1-6; D is perhaps TRBD1 (5 bases). V lost 6 bases to trimming and J lost 10 bases, with 19 bases between them. The germline V gene has CDR1 SGHDN and CDR2 FVKESK. The CDR3 spans 15 residues. The DNA of the CDR3 is TGTGCCAGCAGTCCCACAGGTTTTGGTGGGTCACCCCTCCACTTT. This gives the protein CASSPTGFGGSPLHF.

This clonotype was picked up many times. The chain couples TRBV27 to TRBJ2-7; 9 bases map to TRBD1. CDR3 length: 12 amino acids. In germline, CDR1 is MNHEY, CDR2 SMNVEV (reference sequence). Trimming cost V 8 bases and J 4 bases; bases outside gene matches: 3. The CDR3 DNA reads as TGTGCCAGCTCGGACAGGGGATACGAGCAGTACTTC. Its translation: CASSDRGYEQYF.

This clonotype was counted at least ten times. DNA for the CDR3: TGTGCCAGCAGCTTTTTGGGCCCCCCGGGAGATACGCAGTATTTT. Amino acid sequence: CASSFLGPPGDTQYF. J is TRBJ2-3 and V is TRBV11-1; D is ambiguous. The V gene lost 3 bases and the J gene lost 5 bases, with 15 bases spanning the gap. The CDR3 length is 15 residues. Germline-derived CDR1 and CDR2 are SGHAT and FQDESV (reference sequence).

This clonotype came up many times. V and J are TRBV7-9 and TRBJ2-1; no firm D call. Trimming shortened V by 5 bases and J by 10 bases, and 12 bases separated the two germline ends. Germline V gene sequence: CDR1 SEHNR, CDR2 FQNEAQ (reference sequence). The CDR3 covers 12 residues. The CDR3 loop is CASSNDFIEQFF. The CDR3 DNA reads TGTGCCAGCAGCAACGACTTCATCGAGCAGTTCTTC.

This clonotype was seen many times. J is TRBJ2-7 and V is TRBV7-2, with D unresolved. Germline V CDR1 and CDR2: SGHTA, FQGNSA. Trimming shortened V by 3 bases and J by 3 bases, and 6 bases separated the two germline ends. The CDR3 is made up of 12 amino acids. The CDR3 nucleotides read TGTGCCAGCAGCTTTAATAGCTACGAGCAGTACTTC. It specifies CASSFNSYEQYF.

This clonotype was detected a few times. The rearrangement joins TRBV7-3 to TRBJ2-1; D remains ambiguous. Germline loops: CDR1 SGHTA, CDR2 FQGTGA. The V and J ends lost 5 bases and 0 bases respectively, with 11 bases between them. The CDR3 is made up of 15 amino acids. The CDR3 region is CASSPVDTSYNEQFF. Written as DNA, the CDR3 is TGTGCCAGCAGCCCGGTAGACACCTCCTACAATGAGCAGTTCTTC.

This chain joins TRBV2 and TRBJ2-1; 8 nucleotides align to TRBD1. The CDR3 totals 15 residues. The J segment lost 4 bases and the V segment lost 4 bases, leaving 6 bases of the junction unmatched. CDR1 and CDR2 (germline): SNHLY, FYNNEI. The CDR3 region has the DNA TGTGCCAGCAGTGGTGGCAGGGGGCGGTACAATGAGCAGTTCTTC. Amino acid sequence: CASSGGRGRYNEQFF.

This clonotype showed up many times. This chain joins TRBV5-5 and TRBJ2-5; possibly TRBD2 for D (6 bases). Germline V gene sequence: CDR1 SGHKS, CDR2 YYEKEE (reference sequence). Trimming stripped 4 bases from V and 3 bases from J, with 13 bases between. This CDR3 comprises 14 residues. The CDR3: CASSPGTAKETQYF. The CDR3 nucleotides read TGTGCCAGCAGCCCCGGGACTGCAAAAGAGACCCAGTACTTC.